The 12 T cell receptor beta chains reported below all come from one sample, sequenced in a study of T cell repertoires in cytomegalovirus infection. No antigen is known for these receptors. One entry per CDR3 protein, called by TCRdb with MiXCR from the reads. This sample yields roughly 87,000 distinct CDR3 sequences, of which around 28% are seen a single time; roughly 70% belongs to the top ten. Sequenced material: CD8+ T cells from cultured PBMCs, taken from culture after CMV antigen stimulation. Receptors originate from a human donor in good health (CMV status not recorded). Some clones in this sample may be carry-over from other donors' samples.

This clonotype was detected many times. CDR3 in DNA: TGTGCCAGTAACACGGGCGGGGCGAATGAGCAGTTCTTC. It codes for CASNTGGANEQFF. This rearrangement joins TRBV19 to TRBJ2-1, with D possibly matching TRBD2 (6 bases). The CDR3 spans 13 residues. Trimming left V 7 bases short and J 7 bases short, with 14 bases between. Germline V gene sequence: CDR1 LNHDA, CDR2 SQIVND (reference sequence).

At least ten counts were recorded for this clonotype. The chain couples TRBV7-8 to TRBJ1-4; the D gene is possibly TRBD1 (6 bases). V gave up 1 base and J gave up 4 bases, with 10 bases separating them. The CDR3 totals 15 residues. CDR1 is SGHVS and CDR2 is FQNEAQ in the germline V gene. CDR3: CASSLGWGLNEKLFF. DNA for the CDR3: TGTGCCAGCAGCTTAGGATGGGGGCTTAATGAAAAACTGTTTTTT.

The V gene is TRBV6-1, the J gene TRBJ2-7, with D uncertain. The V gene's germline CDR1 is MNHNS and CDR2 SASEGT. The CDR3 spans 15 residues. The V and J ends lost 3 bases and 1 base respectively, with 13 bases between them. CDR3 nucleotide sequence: TGTGCCAGCAGTGACCCTCTGACGGATTCCTACGAGCAGTACTTC. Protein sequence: CASSDPLTDSYEQYF.

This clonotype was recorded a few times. As DNA, the CDR3 is TGTGCCAGCACGGGACAATATACGCAGTATTTT. This encodes CASTGQYTQYF. The rearrangement joins TRBV7-9 to TRBJ2-3; maybe TRBD1 (6 bases). The CDR3 runs 11 residues. Germline V gene data show CDR1 as SEHNR and CDR2 as FQNEAQ (reference sequence). The ends were cut back, 7 bases at V and 7 bases at J, with 9 bases in the middle.

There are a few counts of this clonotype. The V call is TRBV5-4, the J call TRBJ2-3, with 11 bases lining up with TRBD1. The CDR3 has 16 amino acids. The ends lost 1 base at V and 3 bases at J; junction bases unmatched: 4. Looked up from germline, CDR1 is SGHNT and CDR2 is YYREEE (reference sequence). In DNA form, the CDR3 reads TGTGCCAGCAGCTTGCCCGGACAGGGGGCAACAGATACGCAGTATTTT. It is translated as CASSLPGQGATDTQYF.

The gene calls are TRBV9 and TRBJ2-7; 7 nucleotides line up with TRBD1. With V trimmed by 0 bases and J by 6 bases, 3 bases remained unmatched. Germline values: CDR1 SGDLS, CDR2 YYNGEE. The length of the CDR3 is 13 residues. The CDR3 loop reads CASSVDTGAEQYF. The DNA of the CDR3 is TGTGCCAGCAGCGTAGATACAGGGGCCGAGCAGTACTTC. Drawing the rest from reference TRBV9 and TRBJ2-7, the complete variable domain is DSGVTQTPKHLITATGQRVTLRCSPRSGDLSVYWYQQSLDQGLQFLIQYYNGEERAKGNILERFSAQQFPDLHSELNLSSLELGDSALYFCASSVDTGAEQYFGPGTRLTVT.

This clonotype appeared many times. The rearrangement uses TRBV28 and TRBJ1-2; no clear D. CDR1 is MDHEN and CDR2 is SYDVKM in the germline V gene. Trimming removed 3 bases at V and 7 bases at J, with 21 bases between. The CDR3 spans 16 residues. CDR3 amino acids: CASSFDGLDLMGGYTF. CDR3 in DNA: TGTGCCAGCAGTTTTGATGGGTTGGACTTAATGGGTGGCTACACCTTC.

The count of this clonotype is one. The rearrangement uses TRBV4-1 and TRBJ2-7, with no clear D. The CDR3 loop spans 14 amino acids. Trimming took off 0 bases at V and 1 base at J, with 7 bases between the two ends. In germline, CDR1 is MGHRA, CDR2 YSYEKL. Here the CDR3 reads CASSQEVLSYEQYF. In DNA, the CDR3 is TGCGCCAGCAGCCAAGAAGTACTTTCCTACGAGCAGTACTTC.

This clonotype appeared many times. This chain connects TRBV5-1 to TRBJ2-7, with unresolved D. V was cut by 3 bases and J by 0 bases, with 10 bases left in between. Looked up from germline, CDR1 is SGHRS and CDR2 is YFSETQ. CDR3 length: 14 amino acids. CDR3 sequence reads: CASSSDGRSYEQYF. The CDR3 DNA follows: TGCGCCAGCAGCTCCGACGGGCGCTCCTACGAGCAGTACTTC.

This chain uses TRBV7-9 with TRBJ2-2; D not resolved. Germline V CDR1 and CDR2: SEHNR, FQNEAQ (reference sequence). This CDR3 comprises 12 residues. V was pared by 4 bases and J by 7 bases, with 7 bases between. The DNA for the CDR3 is TGTGCCAGCAGCTCTATAGTCGGGGAGCTGTTTTTT. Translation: CASSSIVGELFF.

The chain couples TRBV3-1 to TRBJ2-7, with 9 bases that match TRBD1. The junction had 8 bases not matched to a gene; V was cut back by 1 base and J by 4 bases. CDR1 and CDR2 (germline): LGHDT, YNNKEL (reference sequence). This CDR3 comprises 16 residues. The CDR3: CASSQVHQDRGYEQYF. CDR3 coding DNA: TGTGCCAGCAGCCAAGTTCACCAGGACAGGGGTTACGAGCAGTACTTC.

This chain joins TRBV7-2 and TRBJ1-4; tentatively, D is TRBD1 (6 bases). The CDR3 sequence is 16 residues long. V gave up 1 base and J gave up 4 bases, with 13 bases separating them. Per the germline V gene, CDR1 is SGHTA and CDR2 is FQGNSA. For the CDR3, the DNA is TGTGCCAGCAGCTTAGGTTGGGGGCTTGGTAATGAAAAACTGTTTTTT. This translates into CASSLGWGLGNEKLFF.